Each of the 30 T cell receptor beta chains below was sequenced from the same sample in a study of CD8 T cells in Susac syndrome. Random hexamers primed reverse transcription of about 0.45 to 1 ug RNA. MiXCR was run by TCRdb on the immunoSEQ multiplex PCR reads, yielding one entry per CDR3 protein. The sample holds approximately 120,000 distinct CDR3 sequences; 85% to 95% are singletons and the top ten take around 0.12%. Sequenced material: CD8+ T cells from PBMCs. The origin of the receptors is a human donor in good health.

V and J are TRBV28 and TRBJ2-7, with TRBD1 as a possible D gene (6 bases). The germline CDR1 and CDR2 sequences are MDHEN and SYDVKM. Trimming left V 2 bases short and J 9 bases short, with 17 bases between. The CDR3 covers 14 residues. The CDR3: CASSLGQGSRVQYF. CDR3 bases: TGTGCCAGCAGTTTAGGGCAGGGGAGCCGGGTGCAGTACTTC.

This chain uses TRBV2 with TRBJ2-5; D remains ambiguous. The germline CDR1 and CDR2 sequences are SNHLY and FYNNEI. The CDR3 extends over 14 amino acids. V was shortened by 4 bases and J by 1 base, with 10 bases between the two germline ends. CDR3 amino acids: CASSGTLIQETQYF. CDR3 in DNA: TGTGCCAGCAGTGGAACGTTAATCCAAGAGACCCAGTACTTC.

The chain has TRBV12-3 or TRBV12-4 and TRBJ1-3; D gene ambiguous. With 5 bases removed from V and 0 bases from J, the gap between germline ends came to 8 bases. The length of the CDR3 is 14 residues. The CDR3 DNA follows: TGTGCCAGCAGTAAAGAACTCTCTGGAAACACCATATATTTT. Translated: CASSKELSGNTIYF.

This chain joins TRBV29-1 and TRBJ2-5; 14 nucleotides align to TRBD2. This CDR3 is 14 amino acids long. The ends lost 6 bases at V and 4 bases at J; junction bases unmatched: 4. The V gene's germline CDR1 is SQVTM and CDR2 ANQGSEA. In nucleotides, the CDR3 is TGCAGCGTACGACTAGCGGGAGGGGTAGAGACCCAGTACTTC. It translates to CSVRLAGGVETQYF.

The V call is TRBV12-5, the J call TRBJ2-3, with 8 bases identical to TRBD2. Germline trimming cut 5 bases from V and 3 bases from J; bases unmatched to any gene: 7. The CDR3 is 15 residues long. Per germline, CDR1 LGHNT and CDR2 FRNRAP. For the CDR3, the DNA is TGTGCTAGTGGTGGGACTAGTATCGTAACAGATACGCAGTATTTT. This translates into CASGGTSIVTDTQYF.

V is TRBV7-8 and J is TRBJ2-7; TRBD2 might be the D (6 bases). The germline V gene encodes CDR1 SGHVS and CDR2 FQNEAQ. With 5 bases removed from V and 6 bases from J, the gap between germline ends came to 11 bases. The CDR3 has 12 residues. The CDR3 DNA sequence: TGTGCCAGCAGCCGGGGGAATGGCGAGCAGTACTTC. Amino acid sequence: CASSRGNGEQYF.

The J gene is TRBJ2-1, the V gene TRBV9, with TRBD1 identical over 8 bases. CDR1 and CDR2 (germline): SGDLS, YYNGEE. The CDR3 is 21 residues long. The J segment lost 0 bases and the V segment lost 4 bases, leaving 21 bases of the junction unmatched. CDR3 nucleotides: TGTGCCAGCAGCCCTAGCGTCCGGGACAGGCAACCAGGATCCTCCTACAATGAGCAGTTCTTC. This codes for CASSPSVRDRQPGSSYNEQFF.

This clonotype was seen just once. The rearrangement uses TRBV5-1 and TRBJ1-2, with 7 bases that match TRBD1. The CDR3 consists of 14 residues. Germline CDR1 SGHRS, CDR2 YFSETQ. With V trimmed by 4 bases and J by 6 bases, 9 bases remained unmatched. The CDR3 spells CASSPGQRGNGYTF. In nucleotides, the CDR3 is TGCGCCAGCAGCCCGGGACAGAGGGGAAATGGCTACACCTTC.

The V call is TRBV20-1, the J call TRBJ1-1; the match to TRBD1 covers 8 bases. Per the germline V gene, CDR1 is DFQATT and CDR2 is SNEGSKA (reference sequence). The CDR3 length is 12 residues. J lost 4 bases, V lost 3 bases, and 1 base had no gene match. CDR3 in amino acids: CSASDRGTEAFF. The CDR3 DNA reads TGCAGTGCTAGTGACAGGGGCACTGAAGCTTTCTTT.

The chain couples TRBV4-2 to TRBJ1-2, with D maybe TRBD1 (6 bases). Trimming took 0 bases from V and 5 from J, leaving 19 bases between them. CDR1 and CDR2 (germline): LGHNA, YNFKEQ. CDR3 size: 17 residues. The chain's CDR3 is CASSQDVRGGAFYGYTF. CDR3 DNA: TGTGCCAGCAGCCAAGATGTACGGGGGGGCGCGTTTTATGGCTACACCTTC.

This rearrangement joins TRBV5-1 to TRBJ1-1, with D possibly matching TRBD1 (5 bases). The CDR3 totals 16 residues. V was pared by 0 bases and J by 0 bases, with 12 bases between. From germline, CDR1 is SGHRS and CDR2 YFSETQ. Here the CDR3 DNA reads TGCGCCAGCAGCTTGGGGGCCGACAGCATGAACACTGAAGCTTTCTTT. Translation: CASSLGADSMNTEAFF.

In its sample, this clonotype was seen once. The genes are TRBV5-1 and TRBJ1-1; 9 nucleotides align to TRBD1. V shed 0 bases, J shed 7 bases, and the junction held 19 bases outside the gene matches. Germline V gene data show CDR1 as SGHRS and CDR2 as YFSETQ. The CDR3 is 19 amino acids. The chain's CDR3 is CASSLAEGTGSLRRDEAFF. The CDR3 bases are TGCGCCAGCAGCTTGGCCGAAGGGACAGGGTCTTTACGGCGGGATGAAGCTTTCTTT.

The chain couples TRBV18 to TRBJ1-5; the D gene is possibly TRBD1 (6 bases). This CDR3 spans 13 amino acids. CDR1 and CDR2 from the germline V gene are KGHSH and LQKENI. With 5 bases removed from V and 8 bases from J, the gap between germline ends came to 13 bases. The CDR3 sequence is CASSSDSSEPQHF. The CDR3 DNA follows: TGTGCCAGCTCATCGGACAGCTCAGAGCCCCAGCATTTT.

The chain uses TRBV7-2 and TRBJ2-3; possible D gene TRBD2, 5 bases. This CDR3 is 13 amino acids long. Germline CDR1 reads SGHTA; CDR2 reads FQGNSA. Trimming pared 5 bases from V and 11 bases from J, leaving 17 bases between. The CDR3 DNA is TGTGCCAGCAGCCCCTCATATCGTGGAGGGCAGTATTTT. Translating gives CASSPSYRGGQYF.

V and J are TRBV20-1 and TRBJ2-2, with D possibly being TRBD1 (5 bases). The CDR3 has 14 residues. V was cut by 3 bases and J by 1 base, with 9 bases left in between. Germline V gives CDR1 DFQATT, CDR2 SNEGSKA (reference sequence). CDR3 protein: CSASGAMNTGELFF. The CDR3 DNA reads as TGCAGTGCTAGTGGGGCGATGAACACCGGGGAGCTGTTTTTT.

This chain connects TRBV12-3 or TRBV12-4 to TRBJ2-2; 8 bases match TRBD1. After removal of 3 bases from V and 6 bases from J, the junction contained 6 bases not matched to a gene. This CDR3 is 15 amino acids long. The CDR3 bases are TGTGCCAGCAGTTTTGACAGGGGAGACTCCGGGGAGCTGTTTTTT. Translated: CASSFDRGDSGELFF.

V usage is TRBV5-1 and J usage is TRBJ2-7; 12 bases fit TRBD2. Germline CDR1 SGHRS, CDR2 YFSETQ. The CDR3 is made up of 15 amino acids. Germline trimming cut 1 base from V and 4 bases from J; bases unmatched to any gene: 3. CDR3 sequence (DNA): TGCGCCAGCAGCTTGTTGACTAGCGGGAGTTACGAGCAGTACTTC. It specifies CASSLLTSGSYEQYF.

This clonotype was seen once. The V call is TRBV7-8, the J call TRBJ2-2; TRBD2 matches at 11 bases. The ends lost 1 base at V and 5 bases at J; junction bases unmatched: 6. The CDR3 has 17 residues. Germline CDR1 and CDR2: SGHVS and FQNEAQ. CDR3 residues: CASSLVAGGPGTGELFF. CDR3 DNA sequence: TGTGCCAGCAGCTTAGTAGCGGGAGGGCCGGGGACCGGGGAGCTGTTTTTT.

The chain combines TRBV6-1 with TRBJ2-7; 9 positions agree with TRBD1. Trimming took 2 bases from V and 7 from J; bases not matched to a gene: 9. Germline assignment: CDR1 MNHNS and CDR2 SASEGT. The length of the CDR3 is 15 residues. The CDR3 DNA is TGTGCCAGCAGTGAACGGGGACAGGGTTCCCAGGAGCAGTACTTC. Amino acid sequence: CASSERGQGSQEQYF.

J is TRBJ2-7 and V is TRBV19, with D hard to call. Trimming stripped 4 bases from V and 3 bases from J, with 10 bases between. Per germline, CDR1 LNHDA and CDR2 SQIVND (reference sequence). CDR3 length equals 13 residues. Written as DNA, the CDR3 is TGTGCCAGTAGTACTTTTTCCGGCTACGAGCAGTACTTC. Amino acid sequence: CASSTFSGYEQYF.

The chain employs TRBV7-2 and TRBJ2-7; D is possibly TRBD2 (7 bases). This CDR3 contains 15 residues. V was clipped by 5 bases and J by 3 bases, with 17 bases between them. Germline CDR1 is SGHTA and CDR2 is FQGNSA. In nucleotides, the CDR3 is TGTGCCAGCAGCCCTACCCGGGGGGCTCTCTACGAGCAGTACTTC. It specifies CASSPTRGALYEQYF.

Only one count was recorded for this clonotype. The V call is TRBV19, the J call TRBJ2-5; D possibly uses TRBD1 or TRBD2 (6 bases each). V was pared by 4 bases and J by 2 bases, with 11 bases between. Germline values: CDR1 LNHDA, CDR2 SQIVND (reference sequence). The CDR3 covers 14 residues. The chain's CDR3 is CASSRGAAQETQYF. DNA of the CDR3: TGTGCCAGTAGTAGGGGGGCCGCTCAAGAGACCCAGTACTTC.

V is TRBV2 and J is TRBJ2-7, with no clear D. The germline CDR1 and CDR2 sequences are SNHLY and FYNNEI. The CDR3 runs to 11 residues. V was cut by 3 bases and J by 4 bases, with 4 bases left in between. The CDR3 nucleotides read TGTGCCAGCAGTGAGGGTTACGAGCAGTACTTC. It is translated as CASSEGYEQYF.

The chain carries TRBV12-3 or TRBV12-4 and TRBJ1-6; D is unresolved. Trimming cost V 3 bases and J 7 bases, with 10 bases left between them. The CDR3 is 14 amino acids. The CDR3, as DNA: TGTGCCAGCAGTTTGGCAGTACGGAATTCACCCCTCCACTTT. Its protein product is CASSLAVRNSPLHF.

The gene calls are TRBV30 and TRBJ1-6; possible D gene TRBD1, 5 bases. Deletions cut 1 base from V and 6 bases from J, with 7 bases between. In germline, CDR1 is GTSNPN, CDR2 SVGIG (reference sequence). This CDR3 comprises 13 residues. CDR3 coding DNA: TGTGCCTGGAGTGGACAGTCTAATTCACCCCTCCACTTT. Translating it yields CAWSGQSNSPLHF.

The genes are TRBV2 and TRBJ2-7; D may be TRBD1 (5 bases). Per the germline V gene, CDR1 is SNHLY and CDR2 is FYNNEI. Trimming took off 10 bases at V and 6 bases at J, with 13 bases between the two ends. The CDR3 has 11 residues. CDR3 sequence (DNA): TGTGCCATCAGGGATTCGGTCGAGCAGTACTTC. Protein sequence: CAIRDSVEQYF.

The chain links TRBV5-4 to TRBJ2-1; the D gene could be TRBD1 or TRBD2 (5 bases each). The CDR3 runs to 13 residues. The germline V gene has CDR1 SGHNT and CDR2 YYREEE (reference sequence). The V end lost 7 bases, the J end lost 4 bases, and 12 bases lay between the germline ends. CDR3: CASGDPLYNEQFF. As DNA, the CDR3 is TGTGCCAGCGGGGACCCCCTTTACAATGAGCAGTTCTTC.

The chain employs TRBV7-9 and TRBJ2-3, with a weak D call TRBD2 (6 bases). V was clipped by 2 bases and J by 4 bases, with 16 bases between them. Germline-derived CDR1 and CDR2 are SEHNR and FQNEAQ (reference sequence). The CDR3 has 16 amino acids. CDR3 sequence: CASSLLGGMRADTQYF. The CDR3 nucleotides are TGTGCCAGCAGCTTACTTGGCGGGATGAGGGCAGATACGCAGTATTTT.

The rearrangement joins TRBV20-1 to TRBJ2-1; possible D gene TRBD2, 5 bases. The V end lost 0 bases, the J end lost 4 bases, and 16 bases lay between the germline ends. This CDR3 is built from 16 residues. Germline V gives CDR1 DFQATT, CDR2 SNEGSKA (reference sequence). The CDR3 sequence: CSARDDAGPEYNEQFF. The CDR3 nucleotides are TGCAGTGCTAGAGATGACGCGGGTCCGGAGTACAATGAGCAGTTCTTC.

V usage is TRBV7-9 and J usage is TRBJ2-4, with D perhaps assigned TRBD1 or TRBD2 (5 bases each). Per germline, CDR1 SEHNR and CDR2 FQNEAQ (reference sequence). The ends were cut back, 5 bases at V and 1 base at J, with 15 bases in the middle. The CDR3 consists of 16 residues. The CDR3 nucleotides are TGTGCCAGCAGCACAGCCCGAGGGGAGGCCAAAAACATTCAGTACTTC. It is translated as CASSTARGEAKNIQYF.